Listed below are T cell receptor beta chains from one sample, sequenced in a study of Tregs in tolerant kidney transplant recipients. Method: immunoSEQ multiplex PCR; TCRdb's copy keeps in-frame clones and lacks some. Among some 55,000 clones listed, around 83% were seen once. Sequences were obtained from CD4+ T cells from blood. All receptors derive from a human donor in good health. The CDR3 runs from the conserved cysteine through the conserved F or W. D genes are given only for firm matches. Part of the rows lack a size; the others show once, few, many or a class for expanded clones.

j_call clone_size d_call v_call cdr3_nt cdr3_aa
TRBJ1-2 . . TRBV27 TGTGCCAGCAGAGACACGGACCGAGCTAACTATGGCTACACCTTC CASRDTDRANYGYTF
TRBJ2-5 . . TRBV5-4 TGTGCCAGCAGCATGGACTTGTACCAAGAGACCCAGTACTTC CASSMDLYQETQYF
TRBJ2-3 . . TRBV15 TGTGCCACCAGCAGCAACGGGCTAGCTCCAGATACGCAGTATTTT CATSSNGLAPDTQYF
TRBJ2-4 . . TRBV14 TGTGCCAGCAGCACGTGGGAAGCCAAAAACATTCAGTACTTC CASSTWEAKNIQYF
TRBJ2-3 few . TRBV29-1 TGCAGCGTTGCGCTCGGATTTAGCACAGATACGCAGTATTTT CSVALGFSTDTQYF
TRBJ2-7 . TRBD1 TRBV6-1 TGTGCCAGCAGTTTTGGACAGGGGGTACGCGAGCAGTACTTC CASSFGQGVREQYF
TRBJ1-5 . . TRBV30 TGTGCCTGGAGTACAGGGAGCAATCAGCCCCAGCATTTT CAWSTGSNQPQHF
TRBJ1-1 once TRBD1 TRBV6-1 TGTGCCAGCAGGGACAGGGGGTATAGCGAGGCTTTCTTT CASRDRGYSEAFF
TRBJ1-2 . TRBD1 TRBV19 TGTGCCAGTAGCTTGGGACAGGGGGCGATGCGTAGAGGCTACACCTTC CASSLGQGAMRRGYTF
TRBJ2-1 once . TRBV11-3 TGTGCCAGCAGCCCACAGGGTTTTTTGGACTATGAGCAGTTCTTC CASSPQGFLDYEQFF
TRBJ2-7 . . TRBV5-1 TGCGCCAGCAAATGGCAGACAGACGTACTTTTCTCCTACGAGCAGTACTTC CASKWQTDVLFSYEQYF
TRBJ1-2 . . TRBV29-1 TGCAGCGTTGGACAGAGGAATAACTATGGCTACACCTTC CSVGQRNNYGYTF
TRBJ1-1 . TRBD1 TRBV5-1 TGCGCCAGCAGCCTAAGACAGGGGGCAGGGACTGAAGCTTTCTTT CASSLRQGAGTEAFF
TRBJ2-5 . . TRBV15 TGTGCCACCAGCAGCCGGCGAAGGGAAGGGGAGACCCAGTACTTC CATSSRRREGETQYF
TRBJ2-3 . . TRBV5-6 TGTGCCAGCAGCTTGTTTGTGACTGGTTACACAGATACGCAGTATTTT CASSLFVTGYTDTQYF
TRBJ1-6 . . TRBV5-1 TGCGCCAGCAGCCTAGGGGTGGTAGGGGATTCACCCCTCCACTTT CASSLGVVGDSPLHF
TRBJ2-1 . . TRBV7-2 TGTGCCAGCAGCCCGCGACTAGGGGGCAATGAGCAGTTCTTC CASSPRLGGNEQFF
TRBJ2-6 . . TRBV25-1 TGTGCCAGCAGCGGAAAGAGGGATCCGCGGTTGGCCAACGTCCTGACTTTC CASSGKRDPRLANVLTF
TRBJ2-2 . . TRBV2 TGTGCCAGCAGTGATTACGGGGAGCTGTTTTTT CASSDYGELFF
TRBJ1-3 once . TRBV11-3 TGTGCCAGCAGCTTAGGTTTCTCTGGAAACACCATATATTTT CASSLGFSGNTIYF
TRBJ2-7 . TRBD1 TRBV6-5 TGTGCCAGCAGTGGGACAGGGTTAATGTCCTACGAGCAGTACTTC CASSGTGLMSYEQYF
TRBJ2-5 . TRBD1 TRBV5-6 TGTGCCAGCAGCTCCGGGACAGCTGAGACCCAGTACTTC CASSSGTAETQYF
TRBJ1-1 . TRBD1 TRBV7-9 TGTGCCAGCAGCCAAGCCTCACGATGGGGACAGCCGAACACTGAAGCTTTCTTT CASSQASRWGQPNTEAFF
TRBJ2-4 . . TRBV6-6 TGTGCCAGCACGGAAAAAAACATTCAGTACTTC CASTEKNIQYF
TRBJ1-1 . . TRBV7-2 TGTGCCAGCAGCTTAGTTAACATTCGGACTGAAGCTTTCTTT CASSLVNIRTEAFF
TRBJ1-2 . . TRBV30 TGTGCCTGGACCAACAGGCCTTATAACTATGGCTACACCTTC CAWTNRPYNYGYTF
TRBJ2-5 . TRBD1 TRBV29-1 TGCAGCTCGCGACTTGGGACAGGGTTTCGTGAGACCCAGTACTTC CSSRLGTGFRETQYF
TRBJ1-4 . . TRBV21-1 TGTGCCAGCAGCAAATCCCCAGGTAATGAAAAACTGTTTTTT CASSKSPGNEKLFF
TRBJ2-7 once . TRBV7-9 TGTGCCAGCACCGGGACAAATCCCGAGCAGTACTTC CASTGTNPEQYF
TRBJ2-2 . . TRBV10-3 TGTGCCATCAGTCGAGCGGACAACACCGGGGAGCTGTTTTTT CAISRADNTGELFF
TRBJ2-3 once . TRBV5-4 TGTGCCAGCAGCCGAGGGTATGCCTCAGATACGCAGTATTTT CASSRGYASDTQYF
TRBJ2-7 . . TRBV19 TGTGCCAGTAAAGACGGGGGAGCGATAAACGAGCAGTACTTC CASKDGGAINEQYF
TRBJ2-1 . TRBD2 TRBV6-6 TGTGCCAGCACCCCGAGGGAAGCTAGCGGGGTCAGTGAGCAGTTCTTC CASTPREASGVSEQFF
TRBJ2-7 . . TRBV7-2 TGTGCCAGCAGCTTAAGTTCGCAGTCTTCCGCCTACGAGCAGTACTTC CASSLSSQSSAYEQYF
TRBJ2-7 . . TRBV30 TGTGCCTGGAAAGGAGACAGGACAATGGGCGAGCAGTACTTC CAWKGDRTMGEQYF
TRBJ2-7 once . TRBV7-3 TGTGCCAGCAGCGCGGGACACTACGAGCAGTACTTC CASSAGHYEQYF
TRBJ2-1 . TRBD2 TRBV6-6 TGTGCCAGCGGATTCCCACTAGCGGGAGACGTAAAGTTCTTC CASGFPLAGDVKFF
TRBJ2-3 . . TRBV21-1 TGTGCCAGCAGCAAACTAGCGGATTCGCCAGATACGCAGTATTTT CASSKLADSPDTQYF
TRBJ2-2 . TRBD2 TRBV5-5 TGTGCCAGCAGCTTGGGGACTAGCGGGAATAGGAGGGAGCTGTTTTTT CASSLGTSGNRRELFF
TRBJ2-3 . TRBD2 TRBV7-2 TGTGCCAGCAGCTCCCGACTAGCGGGCACAGATACGCAGTATTTT CASSSRLAGTDTQYF
TRBJ2-5 . . TRBV15 TGTGCCACCAATACAGGGGGGGACCAAGAGACCCAGTACTTC CATNTGGDQETQYF
TRBJ1-2 . TRBD1 TRBV5-1 TGCGCCAGCAGCTCGACAGGGCTTGAGGGCTACACCTTC CASSSTGLEGYTF
TRBJ1-5 . TRBD1 TRBV4-2 TGTGCCAGCAGCCAACCCGACAGGGTCAATCAGCCCCAGCATTTT CASSQPDRVNQPQHF
TRBJ1-1 once . TRBV19 TGTGCCAGTAGTATTGGTTTTTGGCAAATGAACACTGAAGCTTTCTTT CASSIGFWQMNTEAFF
TRBJ2-7 . TRBD2 TRBV6-6 TGTGCCAGCAGCACACTAGCGGGGGGGCCAAACGAGCAGTACTTC CASSTLAGGPNEQYF
TRBJ2-5 . . TRBV18 TGTGCCAGCTCTCCTAATAGCGGCCAAGAGACCCAGTACTTC CASSPNSGQETQYF
TRBJ2-7 . . TRBV2 TGTGCCAGCAGGAGGGGGACGGTGCGTGACTTGTACGAGCAGTACTTC CASRRGTVRDLYEQYF
TRBJ2-2 . TRBD2 TRBV6-5 TGTGCCAGCAGTCCCGGGACTACCATGGGGGAGCTGTTTTTT CASSPGTTMGELFF
TRBJ2-5 . . TRBV5-1 TGCGCCAGCAGCTTAGAAGAGACCCAGTACTTC CASSLEETQYF
TRBJ2-7 . TRBD2 TRBV7-7 TGTGCCAGCAGCTTACGGACTAGCTTTTTCTACGAGCAGTACTTC CASSLRTSFFYEQYF